Below, 29 T cell receptor beta chains from the same sample are listed, as sequenced in a study of T cell changes during pregnancy in multiple sclerosis. The table came from immunoSEQ multiplex PCR; TCRdb's copy has only in-frame clones and leaves some out. The profile covers around 72,000 clones, with about 93% appearing a single time and around 0.45% taken by the ten largest. This sample comprised CD4+ T cells from peripheral blood mononuclear cells, obtained before pregnancy. The receptors were sampled from a female donor with multiple sclerosis, enrolled in a pregnancy study.

This clone came up a few times. As DNA, the CDR3 is TGTGCCAGCAATAGAGCGGGAGTCCAAGAGACCCAGTACTTC. Protein sequence: CASNRAGVQETQYF. The chain has TRBV5-4 and TRBJ2-5, with 8 bases identical to TRBD2. The CDR3 is 14 residues long. Germline V lookup: CDR1 SGHNT, CDR2 YYREEE (reference sequence). The V and J ends lost 6 bases and 1 base, in that order; junction bases with no gene match: 5.

V and J are TRBV2 and TRBJ1-1; D possibly corresponds to TRBD1 (5 bases). Looked up from germline, CDR1 is SNHLY and CDR2 is FYNNEI. This CDR3 spans 13 amino acids. V dropped 8 bases and J dropped 0 bases, with 10 bases sitting between them. This CDR3 is CASGTGLNTEAFF. DNA for the CDR3: TGTGCCAGCGGCACAGGCCTGAACACTGAAGCTTTCTTT.

This clone was observed a handful of times. The V and J genes are TRBV21-1 and TRBJ2-7; the table's D gene call, TRBD2, was not cross checked with the DNA. TRBV21-1 is classified as a pseudogene. The CDR3 sequence is 14 residues long. CDR3 DNA: TGTGCCAGCAGCAGGAGAGCGGCGGCGGACGAGCAGTACTTC. Translating it yields CASSRRAAADEQYF.

The chain couples TRBV18 to TRBJ2-1; 10 positions match TRBD2. Trimming at V came to 3 bases and at J to 8 bases, leaving 10 bases not matched to a gene. The CDR3 has 16 residues. Germline V gene data show CDR1 as KGHSH and CDR2 as LQKENI. In DNA, the CDR3 is TGTGCCAGCTCACCTGGGGCTAGCGGGAGTATCGATGAGCAGTTCTTC. It translates to CASSPGASGSIDEQFF.

The V gene is TRBV15, the J gene TRBJ2-1; TRBD2 matches 12 bases. V was clipped by 0 bases and J by 8 bases; unmatched bases: 8. Germline V gives CDR1 LNHNV, CDR2 YYDKDF (reference sequence). The length of the CDR3 is 17 residues. The CDR3 DNA reads as TGTGCCACCAGCAGAGATCTTCAACTAGCGGGAGGTGATGAGCAGTTCTTC. Its translation: CATSRDLQLAGGDEQFF.

The chain recombines TRBV15 with TRBJ2-6, with 10 bases aligning to TRBD1. Unmatched junction bases numbered 7, after V lost 2 bases and J lost 3 bases. The CDR3 contains 18 residues. Germline assignment: CDR1 LNHNV and CDR2 YYDKDF (reference sequence). The CDR3: CATSRPPGTGDGANVLTF. The CDR3 DNA reads TGTGCCACCAGCAGACCTCCCGGGACAGGGGATGGGGCCAACGTCCTGACTTTC.

V usage is TRBV28 and J usage is TRBJ1-2; D not resolved. Germline CDR1 reads MDHEN; CDR2 reads SYDVKM. The ends were cut back, 7 bases at V and 6 bases at J, with 18 bases in the middle. This CDR3 is built from 14 residues. Written as DNA, the CDR3 is TGTGCCAGCAACATTTACGACGGGAGGGATGGCTACACCTTC. It translates to CASNIYDGRDGYTF.

The chain combines TRBV7-2 with TRBJ1-5, with a weak D call TRBD1 (5 bases). V lost 0 bases and J lost 1, with 13 bases in between. This CDR3 region has 17 residues. Germline V gene sequence: CDR1 SGHTA, CDR2 FQGNSA. This CDR3 is CASSLASAGMSNQPQHF. The CDR3, as DNA: TGTGCCAGCAGCTTAGCGTCGGCAGGGATGAGCAATCAGCCCCAGCATTTT.

The chain carries TRBV5-4 and TRBJ1-6; TRBD1 might be the D (5 bases). Trimming removed 0 bases from V and 5 bases from J, with 6 bases in between. Germline lookup yields CDR1 SGHNT and CDR2 YYREEE (reference sequence). The CDR3 sequence is 14 residues long. CDR3 amino acids: CASSLGQNNSPLHF. For the CDR3, the DNA is TGTGCCAGCAGCTTGGGACAGAATAATTCACCCCTCCACTTT.

J is TRBJ2-1 and V is TRBV7-2, with unresolved D. Germline lookup yields CDR1 SGHTA and CDR2 FQGNSA. V shed 1 base and J shed 4 bases, with 8 bases lying between them. The CDR3 is 14 residues long. The CDR3 region has the DNA TGTGCCAGCAGCTTAGTCCAACAATACAATGAGCAGTTCTTC. Amino acid sequence: CASSLVQQYNEQFF.

The chain uses TRBV4-1 and TRBJ2-5; 8 nucleotides line up with TRBD2. Unmatched junction bases numbered 14, after V lost 2 bases and J lost 6 bases. CDR3 size: 17 residues. CDR1 is MGHRA and CDR2 is YSYEKL in the germline V gene. The CDR3 region is CASSQPIGTSGGKTQYF. The CDR3 DNA sequence: TGCGCCAGCAGCCAACCTATCGGGACTTCGGGGGGGAAGACCCAGTACTTC.

The chain employs TRBV5-1 and TRBJ2-3, with 10 positions matching TRBD1. Germline lookup yields CDR1 SGHRS and CDR2 YFSETQ. CDR3 length: 14 residues. V gave up 3 bases and J gave up 5 bases; unmatched junction bases: 3. CDR3: CASSSGQGVDTQYF. DNA for the CDR3: TGCGCCAGCAGCTCAGGACAGGGGGTAGATACGCAGTATTTT.

The genes are TRBV30 and TRBJ1-3; the match to TRBD1 covers 7 bases. Germline V gene lookup returns CDR1 GTSNPN and CDR2 SVGIG (reference sequence). V lost 2 bases, J lost 0 bases, and 16 bases stayed unmatched. The CDR3 is 19 amino acids. The DNA of the CDR3 is TGTGCCTGGAGTCCCCAGAGGGACAGAGTCCTTTCCTCTGGAAACACCATATATTTT. Translating it yields CAWSPQRDRVLSSGNTIYF.

The J gene is TRBJ1-3, the V gene TRBV9; D is uncertain. The ends were cut back, 1 base at V and 0 bases at J, with 14 bases in the middle. This CDR3 is 17 amino acids long. Germline CDR1 SGDLS, CDR2 YYNGEE. The CDR3 is CASSVFSRRDSGNTIYF. The CDR3 DNA reads as TGTGCCAGCAGCGTATTTTCGAGGAGGGACTCTGGAAACACCATATATTTT.

The count of this clone is one. The chain is built from TRBV9 and TRBJ2-1; 8 positions agree with TRBD2. The CDR3 runs to 15 residues. Per the germline V gene, CDR1 is SGDLS and CDR2 is YYNGEE. Losses at the gene ends were 5 bases for V and 3 bases for J; bases not matched to a gene: 7. The CDR3 region is CASSKSGSFYNEQFF. In DNA, the CDR3 is TGTGCCAGCAGTAAAAGCGGGAGCTTCTACAATGAGCAGTTCTTC.

The rearrangement links TRBV28 to TRBJ2-4, with a weak D call TRBD2 (7 bases). CDR1 and CDR2 from the germline V gene are MDHEN and SYDVKM. Trimming cost V 5 bases and J 9 bases, with 17 bases left between them. This CDR3 comprises 14 residues. CDR3 nucleotide sequence: TGTGCCAGCAGTAGCGGGGCCAGGGGTTTCATTCAGTACTTC. It codes for CASSSGARGFIQYF.

The chain employs TRBV7-9 and TRBJ1-4; tentative D call: TRBD1 (5 bases). Germline values: CDR1 SEHNR, CDR2 FQNEAQ (reference sequence). This CDR3 is 15 amino acids long. V was cut by 2 bases and J by 7 bases, with 14 bases left in between. CDR3 region: CASSLTALRGEKLFF. In DNA form, the CDR3 reads TGTGCCAGCAGCTTAACGGCCCTTAGGGGTGAAAAACTGTTTTTT.

The chain employs TRBV5-1 and TRBJ1-5; D remains unclear. The germline gives CDR1 SGHRS, CDR2 YFSETQ. V was cut by 0 bases and J by 6 bases, with 10 bases left in between. The CDR3 has 14 residues. CDR3 DNA: TGCGCCAGCAGCTTGGGTTTCGGAGGTCAGCCCCAGCATTTT. It encodes CASSLGFGGQPQHF.

V is TRBV19 and J is TRBJ2-2, with TRBD1 as a possible D gene (5 bases). The length of the CDR3 is 16 residues. With 3 bases removed from V and 4 bases from J, the gap between germline ends came to 15 bases. Germline V gene sequence: CDR1 LNHDA, CDR2 SQIVND (reference sequence). The CDR3 sequence: CASSMVWQGGTGELFF. The CDR3 DNA reads as TGTGCCAGTAGTATGGTCTGGCAGGGTGGCACCGGGGAGCTGTTTTTT.

This sequence joins TRBV2 and TRBJ2-7; possible D gene TRBD2, 6 bases. The germline gives CDR1 SNHLY, CDR2 FYNNEI. The CDR3 is made up of 13 amino acids. Trimming removed 7 bases at V and 0 bases at J, with 10 bases between. CDR3 bases: TGTGCCAGCAATAGCGGTAGCTCCTACGAGCAGTACTTC. It encodes CASNSGSSYEQYF.

The chain links TRBV4-1 to TRBJ2-1; perhaps TRBD2 as D (5 bases). Between the trimmed V and J ends, which lost 0 bases and 0 bases, there was a span of 9 bases. The CDR3 length is 16 residues. Looked up from germline, CDR1 is MGHRA and CDR2 is YSYEKL. In DNA form, the CDR3 reads TGCGCCAGCAGCCAAGATTACGGGAACTCCTACAATGAGCAGTTCTTC. Translated, it gives CASSQDYGNSYNEQFF.

The chain couples TRBV5-6 to TRBJ1-3; no definite D call. V lost 2 bases and J 0 bases, leaving 9 bases between the germline ends. CDR3 length equals 15 residues. Germline assignment: CDR1 SGHDT and CDR2 YYEEEE. The DNA of the CDR3 is TGTGCCAGCAGCTTCACCCTCGGCTCTGGAAACACCATATATTTT. It specifies CASSFTLGSGNTIYF.

The rearrangement links TRBV7-3 to TRBJ2-1; perhaps TRBD2 as D (5 bases). Germline V gene sequence: CDR1 SGHTA, CDR2 FQGTGA. V was trimmed by 6 bases and J by 8 bases, leaving 14 bases between them. CDR3 length: 13 residues. The CDR3 DNA is TGTGCCAGCAGACGTACCCGGCGGGATGAGCAGTTCTTC. Protein sequence: CASRRTRRDEQFF.

The chain links TRBV19 to TRBJ1-4; 9 bases fit TRBD1. CDR3 size: 15 residues. In germline, CDR1 is LNHDA, CDR2 SQIVND (reference sequence). The ends lost 2 bases at V and 8 bases at J; junction bases unmatched: 6. For the CDR3, the DNA is TGTGCCAGTAGTATAATGGGGACAGGGCAGGAAAAACTGTTTTTT. Protein: CASSIMGTGQEKLFF.

DNA of the CDR3: TGTGCCAGCAGCTTAGACAGCCAAGAGACCCAGTACTTC. This sequence encodes CASSLDSQETQYF. The chain employs TRBV7-8 and TRBJ2-5; D remains ambiguous. Trimming left V 1 base short and J 1 base short, with 4 bases between. Germline lookup yields CDR1 SGHVS and CDR2 FQNEAQ. The CDR3 loop spans 13 amino acids.

This clone was picked up one time. This sequence joins TRBV19 and TRBJ2-1; 8 bases agree with TRBD2. The germline V gene encodes CDR1 LNHDA and CDR2 SQIVND (reference sequence). There are 19 residues in the CDR3. Germline trimming cut 0 bases from V and 5 bases from J; bases unmatched to any gene: 15. The CDR3 loop is CASSIDRLGGKRGNNEQFF. In DNA form, the CDR3 reads TGTGCCAGTAGTATAGATCGCTTAGGGGGGAAGCGGGGGAACAATGAGCAGTTCTTC.

As DNA, the CDR3 is TGTGCCAGCAGCCAAAGGACAGGGGCGTTTAATTCACCCCTCCACTTT. This translates into CASSQRTGAFNSPLHF. This chain joins TRBV7-2 and TRBJ1-6, with 9 bases identical to TRBD1. There are 16 residues in the CDR3. The ends lost 5 bases at V and 6 bases at J; junction bases unmatched: 8. Germline V gene data show CDR1 as SGHTA and CDR2 as FQGNSA.

The chain recombines TRBV10-3 with TRBJ2-7, with D unclear. V lost 0 bases and J lost 6, with 9 bases in between. Germline V gene lookup returns CDR1 ENHRY and CDR2 SYGVKD. The CDR3 is 13 residues long. CDR3 in amino acids: CAISESEVLEQYF. CDR3 DNA sequence: TGTGCCATCAGTGAGTCCGAGGTGCTCGAGCAGTACTTC.

The chain has TRBV5-1 and TRBJ2-7, with TRBD1 identical over 7 bases. The CDR3 spans 14 residues. J lost 0 bases, V lost 3 bases, and 3 bases had no gene match. Germline CDR1 and CDR2: SGHRS and YFSETQ. CDR3 loop: CASSSGQISYEQYF. The CDR3 coding sequence is TGCGCCAGCAGCTCGGGACAGATCTCCTACGAGCAGTACTTC.